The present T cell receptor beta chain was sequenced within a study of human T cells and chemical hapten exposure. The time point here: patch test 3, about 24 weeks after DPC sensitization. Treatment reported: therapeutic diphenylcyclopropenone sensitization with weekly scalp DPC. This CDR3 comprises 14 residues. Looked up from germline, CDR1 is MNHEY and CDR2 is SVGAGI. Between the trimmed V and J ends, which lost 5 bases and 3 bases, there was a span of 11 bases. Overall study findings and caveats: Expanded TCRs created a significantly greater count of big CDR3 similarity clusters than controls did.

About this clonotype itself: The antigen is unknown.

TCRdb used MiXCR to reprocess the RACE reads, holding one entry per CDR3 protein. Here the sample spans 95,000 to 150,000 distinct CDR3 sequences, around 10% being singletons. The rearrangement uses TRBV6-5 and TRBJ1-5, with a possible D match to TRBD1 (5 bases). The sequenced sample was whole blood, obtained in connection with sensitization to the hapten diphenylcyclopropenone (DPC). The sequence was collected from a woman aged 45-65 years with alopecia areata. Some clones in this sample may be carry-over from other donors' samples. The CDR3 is CASSPDGTNQPQHF. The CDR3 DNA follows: TGTGCCAGCAGTCCCGACGGGACCAATCAGCCCCAGCATTTT.